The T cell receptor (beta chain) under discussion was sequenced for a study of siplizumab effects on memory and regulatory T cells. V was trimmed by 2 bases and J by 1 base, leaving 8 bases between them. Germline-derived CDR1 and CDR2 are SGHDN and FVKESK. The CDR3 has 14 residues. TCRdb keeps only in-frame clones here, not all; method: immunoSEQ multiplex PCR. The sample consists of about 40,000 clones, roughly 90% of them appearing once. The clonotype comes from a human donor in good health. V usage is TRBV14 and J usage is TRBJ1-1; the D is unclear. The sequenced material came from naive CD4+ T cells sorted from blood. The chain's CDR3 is CASSQINRNTEAFF. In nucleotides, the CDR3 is TGTGCCAGCAGCCAAATAAACAGGAACACTGAAGCTTTCTTT.